This record covers a single T cell receptor beta chain. Production of TCR beta cDNA relied on 5'RACE template switching with UMIs. TCRdb reprocessed the 5' RACE reads, keeping one entry per CDR3 protein, no DNA. This table holds around 550,000 distinct CDR3 sequences. This record belongs to a study of T cells expressing NK-cell markers. In germline, CDR1 is DFQATT, CDR2 SNEGSKA (reference sequence). The CDR3 spans 18 residues. This TCR came from a man between 18 and 29 years old in good health. The J gene is TRBJ2-1, the V gene TRBV20-1; TCRdb's D call, TRBD2, is unchecked because there is no DNA. The sample consisted of blood T cells: a sorted CD56 or NKG2C T cell subset, CD4+ or CD8+ T cells, or bulk PBMC T cells (not recorded which). The CDR3 reads CSAQGGLAGVSSYNEQFF.